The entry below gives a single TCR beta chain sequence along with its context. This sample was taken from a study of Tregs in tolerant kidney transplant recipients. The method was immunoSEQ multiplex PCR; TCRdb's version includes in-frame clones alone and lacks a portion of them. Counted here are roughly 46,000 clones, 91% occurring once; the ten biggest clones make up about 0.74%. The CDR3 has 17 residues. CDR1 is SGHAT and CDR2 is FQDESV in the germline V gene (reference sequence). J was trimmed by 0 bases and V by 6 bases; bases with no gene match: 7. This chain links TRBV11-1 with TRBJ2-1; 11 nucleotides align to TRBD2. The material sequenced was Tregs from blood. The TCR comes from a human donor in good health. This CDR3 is CASRSHTSGSSYNEQFF. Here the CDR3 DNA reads TGTGCCAGCAGAAGTCACACTAGCGGGAGCTCCTACAATGAGCAGTTCTTC.